A selection of T cell receptor beta chains follows, all from one sample in a study of control samples from healthy donors and cancer patients. Libraries were prepared by immunoSEQ multiplex PCR; TCRdb keeps only in-frame clonotypes and omits some of them. In the table there are a few hundred thousand clones, about nine tenths of which are singletons. The sequenced sample consisted of PBMCs. The receptors come from a man in his forties or fifties with head and neck cancer. Both conserved end residues are part of each CDR3. Fields, in order: J gene, clone size, D gene, V gene, CDR3 DNA, CDR3 protein. A D gene is named only where the DNA matches it firmly. Some rows mark clone size as missing; the rest say once, few, many or name a class of expanded clone.

TRBJ2-7 | once | . | TRBV4-1 | TGCGCCAGCAGCCAAGATATAGTGGACTACTCCTACGAGCAGTACTTC | CASSQDIVDYSYEQYF
TRBJ1-1 | . | . | TRBV6-5 | TGTGCCAGCAGTTACTCTGTGGGGAGCACTGAAGCTTTCTTT | CASSYSVGSTEAFF
TRBJ1-2 | . | . | TRBV7-9 | TGTGCCAGCAGCTTAGATTTTGGCTACACCTTC | CASSLDFGYTF
TRBJ2-4 | . | TRBD1 | TRBV30 | TGTGCCTGGAGTCCGTCCGGGACAGGGGCCATTCAGTACTTC | CAWSPSGTGAIQYF
TRBJ1-5 | . | . | TRBV6-6 | TGTGCCAGCACACCAGGTGATCAGCCCCAGCATTTT | CASTPGDQPQHF
TRBJ2-2 | . | . | TRBV6-5 | TGTGCCAGCAGTACAACGACAGGCTCCCTACGAGTTTTT | CASSTTTGSLRVF
TRBJ2-5 | once | TRBD1 | TRBV19 | TGTGCCAGTAGTATCAAGGGGGCACAAGAGACCCAGTACTTC | CASSIKGAQETQYF
TRBJ1-5 | once | . | TRBV7-2 | TGTGCCAGCAGCTTATCTCAAGGGCCAAATCAGCCCCAGCATTTT | CASSLSQGPNQPQHF
TRBJ1-5 | . | . | TRBV30 | TGTGCCTGGGATCATAGCAATCAGCCCCAGCATTTT | CAWDHSNQPQHF
TRBJ2-2 | . | . | TRBV23-1 | TGCGCCAGCAAAGAACACAGGGTTTTCTTACCAGGGGAGCTGTTTTTT | CASKEHRVFLPGELFF
TRBJ2-1 | . | TRBD2 | TRBV18 | TGTGCCAGCTCGCCTCCTAGCGGGGGGGCTTCGGGCAATGAGCAGTTCTTC | CASSPPSGGASGNEQFF
TRBJ2-5 | few | . | TRBV7-2 | TGTGCCAGCAGCCCCCGGACTGGAAGGGAGACCCAGTACTTC | CASSPRTGRETQYF
TRBJ1-3 | . | . | TRBV7-2 | TGTGCCAGCAGCTCTCTATCGAGGGACACCATATATTTT | CASSSLSRDTIYF
TRBJ1-1 | . | . | TRBV11-1 | TGTGCCAGCAGCTTAGCCGGGAGGACTGAAGCTTTCTTT | CASSLAGRTEAFF
TRBJ2-7 | . | TRBD1 | TRBV7-2 | TGTGCCAGCAGCTATAGGGTGGGACAGGGGGCGTACGAGCAGTACTTC | CASSYRVGQGAYEQYF
TRBJ1-1 | . | . | TRBV16 | TGTGCCAGCAGCCAACAGGGGTGGAACACTGAAGCTTTCTTT | CASSQQGWNTEAFF
TRBJ2-7 | . | . | TRBV11-2 | TGTGCCAGCAGCTCGGTCTACGAGCAGTACTTC | CASSSVYEQYF
TRBJ2-1 | . | TRBD2 | TRBV4-2 | TGTGCCAGCAGCCGACAGCGGGAGGGCCTAGGTGAGCAGTTCTTC | CASSRQREGLGEQFF
TRBJ1-5 | . | . | TRBV27 | TGTGCCAGCAGTTATGGGCGCGATCAGCCCCAGCATTTT | CASSYGRDQPQHF
TRBJ2-7 | few | . | TRBV7-3 | TGTGCCAGCAGCTTAATTAGGGACGGCGAGCAGTACTTC | CASSLIRDGEQYF
TRBJ2-7 | . | TRBD1 | TRBV11-2 | TGTGCCAGCAGCTTAGATCGGGACAGGGGCTCCCCCGAGCAGTACTTC | CASSLDRDRGSPEQYF
TRBJ1-1 | . | . | TRBV28 | TGTGCCAGCAGTTTATTCGGCCGGTCGAACACTGAAGCTTTCTTT | CASSLFGRSNTEAFF
TRBJ1-5 | . | . | TRBV19 | TGTGCCAGTAGTATATATCGAGGGACCAATCAGCCCCAGCATTTT | CASSIYRGTNQPQHF
TRBJ2-7 | . | . | TRBV10-1 | TGCGCCAGCAGTGTAGGGGTAGCCTACGAGCAGTACTTC | CASSVGVAYEQYF
TRBJ1-5 | . | . | TRBV2 | TGTGCCAGCAGTGAGTCAGGGTTTAATCAGCCCCAGCATTTT | CASSESGFNQPQHF
TRBJ2-1 | . | TRBD2 | TRBV7-9 | TGTGCCAGCAGCCCCCCGCCGGGGGGGAATGAGCAGTTCTTC | CASSPPPGGNEQFF
TRBJ1-3 | . | . | TRBV30 | TGTGCCTGGAGTCCCTATGGAGTCCCCTCTGGAAACACCATATATTTT | CAWSPYGVPSGNTIYF
TRBJ2-7 | . | . | TRBV7-8 | TGTGCCAGCAGCTCCGGGCCCTCAGGGGTCTACGAGCAGTACTTC | CASSSGPSGVYEQYF
TRBJ2-5 | few | . | TRBV10-1 | TGCGCCAGCAGTGAGGAGGCGGCTGGGACCCAGTACTTC | CASSEEAAGTQYF
TRBJ2-7 | . | . | TRBV7-2 | TGTGCCAGCAGCTTACGGGCAAGCTCCTACGAGCAGTACTTC | CASSLRASSYEQYF
TRBJ1-4 | few | . | TRBV9 | TGTGCCAGTCAAAGGGGGTTGGATGAAAAACTGTTTTTT | CASQRGLDEKLFF
TRBJ2-7 | . | TRBD2 | TRBV4-2 | TGTGCCAGCAGCCCCCGAGCGGGGGGATTCTACGAGCAGTACTTC | CASSPRAGGFYEQYF
TRBJ1-5 | . | TRBD1 | TRBV28 | TGTGCCAGCAGTTCCGGGACAGGGGCAATAAATCAGCCCCAGCATTTT | CASSSGTGAINQPQHF
TRBJ1-2 | . | . | TRBV28 | TGTGCCAGCAGTCTCCCCCGGGGCGGCGGCTACACCTTC | CASSLPRGGGYTF
TRBJ2-7 | few | . | TRBV5-4 | TGTGCCAGCAGCTCAAGGGGGGTCTACGAGCAGTACTTC | CASSSRGVYEQYF
TRBJ1-3 | . | . | TRBV6-5 | TGTGCCAGCACCTCCTCTGGAAACACCATATATTTT | CASTSSGNTIYF
TRBJ1-4 | . | TRBD1 | TRBV5-1 | TGCGCCAGCAGCGGCTACCCGGGACAGGAGGCAACTAATGAAAAACTGTTTTTT | CASSGYPGQEATNEKLFF
TRBJ2-1 | . | TRBD2 | TRBV10-1 | TGCGCCAGCAGGGTAGCGGGGCGGCGTGACCATGAGCAGTTCTTC | CASRVAGRRDHEQFF
TRBJ1-3 | . | . | TRBV29-1 | TGCAGCGTTGAAGATGCCCCGACAGCGGGAAACACCATATATTTT | CSVEDAPTAGNTIYF
TRBJ1-5 | . | . | TRBV15 | TGTGCCACCAGCAGAGGGGCAGGGGCGGAACAGCCCCAGCATTTT | CATSRGAGAEQPQHF
TRBJ1-1 | once | TRBD1 | TRBV4-3 | TGCGCCAGCAGCCAAGGAACAGGGGCATTGAACACTGAAGCTTTCTTT | CASSQGTGALNTEAFF
TRBJ1-6 | . | TRBD1 | TRBV5-4 | TGTGCCAGCGGCGGCACAGGGACAGGGGTGCAATCACCCCTCCACTTT | CASGGTGTGVQSPLHF
TRBJ2-7 | . | . | TRBV6-6 | TGTGCCAGCAGTTACACAGCTAGCTCCTACGAGCAGTACTTC | CASSYTASSYEQYF
TRBJ2-7 | . | . | TRBV7-2 | TGTGCCAGCAGCCCCCATGGTGGGGGCAGGGACGAGCAGTACTTC | CASSPHGGGRDEQYF
TRBJ2-5 | . | TRBD2 | TRBV5-1 | TGCGCCAGCAGCTCCGGGACTAGCGGGAGGTTGGTCGAGACCCAGTACTTC | CASSSGTSGRLVETQYF
TRBJ1-2 | . | TRBD1 | TRBV10-3 | TGTGCCATCAGTCCCCGGGCAGGGGGCATCGGCTACACCTTC | CAISPRAGGIGYTF
TRBJ1-1 | . | . | TRBV3-1/TRBV3-2 | TGTGCCAGCAGCCAAGATCGGGGGAGCATAAACACTGAAGCTTTCTTT | CASSQDRGSINTEAFF
TRBJ1-1 | . | . | TRBV18 | TGTGCCAGCTCACCTGAGGGAGTGGTGGTTTCGGAAGCTTTCTTT | CASSPEGVVVSEAFF
TRBJ1-2 | . | TRBD1 | TRBV29-1 | TGCAGCGTTGAAGGCGGGACAGGGCCTAGCCCCCTCTATGGCTACACCTTC | CSVEGGTGPSPLYGYTF
TRBJ1-4 | . | . | TRBV6-6 | TGTGCCAGCAGTTACCCTGAAGGGTCTAATGAAAAACTGTTTTTT | CASSYPEGSNEKLFF
TRBJ2-1 | . | . | TRBV28 | TGTGCCAGCAGCCAAACAGGGAAGTCCTACAATGAGCAGTTCTTC | CASSQTGKSYNEQFF
TRBJ1-1 | . | . | TRBV19 | TGTGCCAGTAGTATAGGGGGTTTGAACACTGAAGCTTTCTTT | CASSIGGLNTEAFF
TRBJ2-2 | . | TRBD1 | TRBV6-5 | TGTGCCAGCTTAGGACAGGGGTTCACCGGGGAGCTGTTTTTT | CASLGQGFTGELFF
TRBJ1-5 | . | . | TRBV7-8 | TGTGCCAGCAGCTTATTTTTGACAGGATATAGCAATCAGCCCCAGCATTTT | CASSLFLTGYSNQPQHF